A selection of T cell receptor beta chains follows, all from one sample in a study of CD8 T cells in ankylosing spondylitis. TCRdb itself ran the 5' RACE reads through MiXCR, one entry per CDR3 protein. This repertoire shows a few hundred thousand distinct CDR3 sequences, under 8.5% found once; its top ten account for roughly 15%. The sample comprised blood, either unsorted or a sorted T cell fraction (not recorded which). The source is a male donor with ankylosing spondylitis. Each CDR3 is given with its conserved first and last residue. Each record gives: clone size, V gene, J gene, D gene, CDR3 DNA, CDR3 protein. The D gene is left open where the match is weak. Clone size is given for some rows only: seen once, a few or many times, or a class if the clone is expanded.

NA	TRBV2	TRBJ2-2	NA	TGTGCCAGCGGCGCCGGGGCCAGATCGATCGGGGAGCTGTTTTTT	CASGAGARSIGELFF
few	TRBV5-1	TRBJ2-2	NA	TGCGCCAGCAGCTTGGGAGTGGTACAGCCCGGGGAGCTGTTTTTT	CASSLGVVQPGELFF
NA	TRBV18	TRBJ2-4	NA	TGTGCCAGCTCACTACCGGGGGGCTCCATAGGGAACATTCAGTACTTC	CASSLPGGSIGNIQYF
many	TRBV7-9	TRBJ1-3	NA	TGTGCCAGCAGCTCAAGTTATGGGTACACCATATATTTT	CASSSSYGYTIYF
many	TRBV5-1	TRBJ2-1	TRBD2	TGCGCCAGCAGCGAAGGACTAGCGGGAGTAAATGAGCAGTTCTTC	CASSEGLAGVNEQFF
many	TRBV7-3	TRBJ2-1	TRBD2	TGTGCCAGCAGCTTAAATCCGGGAGGGGACTCCTACAATGAGCAGTTCTTC	CASSLNPGGDSYNEQFF
NA	TRBV20-1	TRBJ1-6	NA	TGCAGTGCTAGAGATGTGAATTCACCCCTCCACTTT	CSARDVNSPLHF
few	TRBV24-1	TRBJ2-3	NA	TGTGCCACCAGTGATTACCGGGACGGGAGCACAGATACGCAGTATTTT	CATSDYRDGSTDTQYF
NA	TRBV20-1	TRBJ2-1	NA	TGCAGTGCTAGAGGCCGGGACTCTTTTATTGAGCAGTTCTTC	CSARGRDSFIEQFF
NA	TRBV6-6	TRBJ2-7	NA	TGTGCCAGCACTACCCTGGGGTCCTACGAGCAGTACTTC	CASTTLGSYEQYF
few	TRBV9	TRBJ2-7	NA	TGTGCCAGCAGCGGACCAGGGAATCCGTACGAGCAGTACTTC	CASSGPGNPYEQYF
few	TRBV16	TRBJ2-7	NA	TGTGCCAGCAGCCAATCGCGGGACGAGCAGTACTTC	CASSQSRDEQYF
NA	TRBV19	TRBJ1-5	NA	TGTGCCACCGTGGCAGGACAGCTTAGCAATCAGCCCCAGCATTTT	CATVAGQLSNQPQHF
many	TRBV6-2/TRBV6-3	TRBJ1-5	TRBD1	TGTGCCAGCAAAAAGACAGGGGTTGGCCAGCCCCAGCATTTT	CASKKTGVGQPQHF
NA	TRBV5-1	TRBJ1-2	NA	TGCGCCAGCAGCCTTGACAGTTTTTACTATGGCTACACCTTC	CASSLDSFYYGYTF
few	TRBV5-1	TRBJ1-4	NA	TGCGCCAGCAGCCGCGCAGTCGTTGGCATAAATGAAAAACTGTTTTTT	CASSRAVVGINEKLFF
few	TRBV7-2	TRBJ2-7	NA	TGTGCCAGCGCACTCGGGACCGCCCCTGGGACGCAGTACTTC	CASALGTAPGTQYF
few	TRBV2	TRBJ1-5	NA	TGTGCCAGCAGTGAAAGGCAGAATACCGCGCCCCAGCATTTT	CASSERQNTAPQHF
many	TRBV27	TRBJ2-1	TRBD2	TGTGCCAGCAGTTTATCAAGGACTAGCGGGACCCGATACAATGAGCAGTTCTTC	CASSLSRTSGTRYNEQFF